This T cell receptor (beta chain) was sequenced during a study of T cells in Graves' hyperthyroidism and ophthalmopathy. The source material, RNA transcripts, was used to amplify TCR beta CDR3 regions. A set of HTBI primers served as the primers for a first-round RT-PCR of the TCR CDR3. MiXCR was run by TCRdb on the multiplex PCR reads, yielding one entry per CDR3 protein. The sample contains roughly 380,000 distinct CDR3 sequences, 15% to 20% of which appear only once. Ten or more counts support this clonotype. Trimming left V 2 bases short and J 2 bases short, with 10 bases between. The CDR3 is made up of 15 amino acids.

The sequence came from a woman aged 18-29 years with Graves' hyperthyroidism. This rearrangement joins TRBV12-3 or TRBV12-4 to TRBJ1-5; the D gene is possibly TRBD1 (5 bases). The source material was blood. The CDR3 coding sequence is TGTGCCAGCAGTTTATCTGAGGGGCGCAATCAGCCCCAGCATTTT. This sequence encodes CASSLSEGRNQPQHF.